The 21 T cell receptor beta chains below come from one sample, sequenced in a study of blood T cell repertoires in COVID-19. Repertoires were generated with immunoSEQ multiplex PCR, while TCRdb's copy carries only in-frame clones and drops some. The sample records tens of thousands of clones, roughly 85% being singletons. Source material: peripheral blood. These receptors were obtained from a human donor in a cohort sampled during active COVID-19.

The chain links TRBV6-2 or TRBV6-3 to TRBJ2-7, with TRBD2 as a possible D gene (7 bases). CDR1 is MNHEY, CDR2 SVGEGT, per germline. The CDR3 contains 13 residues. V was trimmed by 3 bases and J by 7 bases, leaving 13 bases between them. The CDR3 sequence is CASSYGGAGEQYF. DNA of the CDR3: TGTGCCAGCAGTTATGGGGGGGCTGGAGAGCAGTACTTC.

The chain links TRBV18 to TRBJ2-7; a weak D match, TRBD1 (5 bases). The CDR3 loop spans 13 amino acids. The V end lost 1 base, the J end lost 4 bases, and 8 bases lay between the germline ends. Germline V gene sequence: CDR1 KGHSH, CDR2 LQKENI. CDR3 coding DNA: TGTGCCAGCTCACCACAATCAGGGTACGAGCAGTACTTC. Its translation is CASSPQSGYEQYF.

For this clone: At one boundary the junction diverges from the germline segment, which might be a read error. Different DNA sequences within this sample yield the same CDR3. The V and J genes are TRBV19 and TRBJ2-1, with 7 bases lining up with TRBD1. The length of the CDR3 is 14 residues. CDR1 is LNHDA and CDR2 is SQIVND in the germline V gene (reference sequence). CDR3 in amino acids: CASSGTDSYNEQFF. The CDR3 coding sequence is TGTGCCAGTAGTGGGACAGACTCCTACAATGAACAGTTCTTC.

The rearrangement uses TRBV5-6 and TRBJ2-3; D is perhaps TRBD2 (6 bases). Trimming stripped 1 base from V and 3 bases from J, with 9 bases between. This CDR3 contains 14 residues. Germline V gene data show CDR1 as SGHDT and CDR2 as YYEEEE. For the CDR3, the DNA is TGTGCCAGCAGCTTGCGCGCGGGAACAGATACGCAGTATTTT. Translating gives CASSLRAGTDTQYF.

This chain connects TRBV6-6 to TRBJ1-2; maybe TRBD1 (5 bases). Per the germline V gene, CDR1 is MNHNY and CDR2 is SVGAGI (reference sequence). The CDR3 loop spans 13 amino acids. V was clipped by 11 bases and J by 0 bases, with 13 bases between them. The CDR3 region is CAARGPANYGYTF. Written as DNA, the CDR3 is TGTGCCGCGCGGGGACCCGCTAACTATGGCTACACCTTC.

V is TRBV3-1 (or the pseudogene TRBV3-2) and J is TRBJ2-1; 9 bases map to TRBD1. The CDR3 extends over 15 amino acids. Germline CDR1 reads LGHDT; CDR2 reads YNNKEL (reference sequence). With V trimmed by 4 bases and J by 2 bases, 3 bases remained unmatched. As DNA, the CDR3 is TGTGCCAGCAGCCCCCGGGACAGGGCCTACAATGAGCAGTTCTTC. This translates into CASSPRDRAYNEQFF.

There are a few counts of this clone. This sequence joins TRBV29-1 and TRBJ2-7; 9 bases align to TRBD1. CDR1 is SQVTM and CDR2 is ANQGSEA in the germline V gene. CDR3 size: 12 residues. Losses at the gene ends were 6 bases for V and 4 bases for J; bases not matched to a gene: 4. This CDR3 is CSVSGQGYEQYF. The CDR3 DNA reads as TGCAGCGTCTCGGGACAGGGTTACGAGCAGTACTTC.

The rearrangement uses TRBV6-5 and TRBJ2-7; 8 bases match TRBD1. J gave up 4 bases and V 3 bases, and 8 bases lay outside the gene matches. The CDR3 runs 15 residues. The germline gives CDR1 MNHEY, CDR2 SVGAGI. The CDR3 nucleotides are TGTGCCAGCAGTTATGGACAGGGTTTGGTTTACGAGCAGTACTTC. Protein product: CASSYGQGLVYEQYF.

V and J are TRBV10-3 and TRBJ2-2, with D possibly being TRBD1 (7 bases). V shed 4 bases and J shed 7 bases, with 13 bases lying between them. The CDR3 contains 14 residues. In germline, CDR1 is ENHRY, CDR2 SYGVKD. The CDR3 sequence is CAISVEGAGGELFF. In DNA form, the CDR3 reads TGTGCCATCAGTGTGGAGGGGGCGGGCGGGGAGCTGTTTTTT.

The chain combines TRBV19 with TRBJ2-3; tentatively, D is TRBD2 (6 bases). Per germline, CDR1 LNHDA and CDR2 SQIVND (reference sequence). The ends were cut back, 1 base at V and 1 base at J, with 12 bases in the middle. The CDR3 has 16 residues. DNA of the CDR3: TGTGCCAGTAGTATAGCGGCGGGGACTCGCACAGATACGCAGTATTTT. Translation gives CASSIAAGTRTDTQYF.

The rearrangement joins TRBV6-6 to TRBJ1-2; TRBD1 might be the D (6 bases). Trimming cost V 6 bases and J 2 bases, with 13 bases left between them. Germline V gene sequence: CDR1 MNHNY, CDR2 SVGAGI (reference sequence). The CDR3 length is 14 residues. For the CDR3, the DNA is TGTGCCAGCAGGGAGGCAGGGGCCAACTATGGCTACACCTTC. Translation gives CASREAGANYGYTF.

The V gene is TRBV6-1, the J gene TRBJ2-5, with a tentative D call TRBD2 (5 bases). CDR3 size: 15 residues. The V gene lost 1 base and the J gene lost 2 bases, with 11 bases spanning the gap. Germline V gene lookup returns CDR1 MNHNS and CDR2 SASEGT. DNA for the CDR3: TGTGCCAGCAGTGAAGGTCAGACTAATCAAGAGACCCAGTACTTC. Protein: CASSEGQTNQETQYF.

The rearrangement joins TRBV18 to TRBJ1-6; 7 bases are shared with TRBD1. CDR1 is KGHSH and CDR2 is LQKENI in the germline V gene. The length of the CDR3 is 17 residues. The V segment lost 3 bases and the J segment 6 bases; nucleotides outside the gene matches: 11. CDR3 nucleotides: TGTGCCAGCTCACCCGACAGGGCCCTCGAACCTAATTCACCCCTCCACTTT. Protein product: CASSPDRALEPNSPLHF.

This clone was recorded only once. The chain links TRBV7-2 to TRBJ2-1; 7 bases fit TRBD2. The CDR3 has 14 residues. Germline CDR1 and CDR2: SGHTA and FQGNSA. V shed 2 bases, J shed 7 bases, and the junction held 5 bases outside the gene matches. DNA of the CDR3: TGTGCCAGCAGCTTAATGCGGGGGAGGAATGAGCAGTTCTTC. Translating it yields CASSLMRGRNEQFF.

CDR3 DNA: TGCGCCAGCAGGGGGCAACTCCGGAACACCGGGGAGCTGTTTTTT. It codes for CASRGQLRNTGELFF. The chain has TRBV10-2 and TRBJ2-2; possibly TRBD1 for D (5 bases). CDR1 WSHSY and CDR2 SAAADI come from the germline V gene. This CDR3 region has 15 residues. V gave up 6 bases and J gave up 1 base, with 12 bases separating them.

This chain uses TRBV7-6 with TRBJ2-1, with D hard to call. V lost 3 bases to trimming and J lost 6 bases, with 12 bases between them. Germline V gene data show CDR1 as SGHVS and CDR2 as FNYEAQ. This CDR3 is built from 14 residues. This CDR3 reads CASSLWFSSNEQFF. CDR3 coding DNA: TGTGCCAGCAGCTTGTGGTTTAGCTCCAATGAGCAGTTCTTC. The full variable domain, its missing parts supplied by reference TRBV7-6 and TRBJ2-1, is GAGVSQSPRYKVTKRGQDVALRCDPISGHVSLYWYRQALGQGPEFLTYFNYEAQQDKSGLPNDRFSAERPEGSISTLTIQRTEQRDSAMYRCASSLWFSSNEQFFGPGTRLTVL.

J is TRBJ2-7 and V is TRBV6-2 or TRBV6-3; D perhaps matches TRBD2 (6 bases). The germline CDR1 and CDR2 sequences are MNHEY and SVGEGT. The CDR3 runs 13 residues. V gave up 4 bases and J gave up 3 bases, with 10 bases separating them. CDR3 loop: CASSSTGVYEQYF. CDR3 in DNA: TGTGCCAGCAGTTCAACGGGGGTCTACGAGCAGTACTTC.

The V and J genes are TRBV7-9 and TRBJ1-2, with unresolved D. The V and J ends lost 5 bases and 6 bases respectively, with 10 bases between them. In germline, CDR1 is SEHNR, CDR2 FQNEAQ (reference sequence). The length of the CDR3 is 12 residues. As DNA, the CDR3 is TGTGCCAGCAGCCCCGAGGCGAATGGCTACACCTTC. It codes for CASSPEANGYTF.

The chain couples TRBV6-2 or TRBV6-3 to TRBJ2-2, with 8 bases fitting TRBD1. Germline V gene sequence: CDR1 MNHEY, CDR2 SVGEGT. V gave up 7 bases and J gave up 5 bases; unmatched junction bases: 12. The CDR3 has 16 residues. CDR3 sequence (DNA): TGTGCCAGCACCCCCCCAGACAGGGGAGAAACCGGGGAGCTGTTTTTT. Translating gives CASTPPDRGETGELFF.

This sequence joins TRBV9 and TRBJ2-7; 7 bases map to TRBD1. V was clipped by 7 bases and J by 3 bases; unmatched bases: 1. CDR1 is SGDLS and CDR2 is YYNGEE in the germline V gene. The CDR3 has 11 amino acids. The CDR3 sequence is CASGQDYEQYF. CDR3 DNA: TGTGCCAGCGGACAGGACTACGAGCAGTACTTC.

The rearrangement uses TRBV7-2 and TRBJ1-1, with TRBD1 as a possible D gene (5 bases). The V gene lost 5 bases and the J gene lost 1 base, with 11 bases spanning the gap. The CDR3 runs 14 residues. Germline V gene lookup returns CDR1 SGHTA and CDR2 FQGNSA. CDR3 in DNA: TGTGCCAGCAGCATAGGAGGACAGAACACTGAAGCTTTCTTT. Protein product: CASSIGGQNTEAFF.